This TCR beta chain was captured in a study of T cell repertoires in cytomegalovirus infection. This clonotype has a count of ten or more. One entry per CDR3 protein, called by TCRdb with MiXCR from the reads. The sample yields 500,000 to 600,000 distinct CDR3 sequences, 16% seen once. Germline CDR1 is SGHTA and CDR2 is FQGTGA. V was cut by 5 bases and J by 9 bases, with 11 bases left in between. The CDR3 loop spans 12 amino acids. The V call is TRBV7-3, the J call TRBJ2-1, with D unresolved. The receptor's source is a human donor in good health (CMV status not recorded). Some clones in this sample may be carry-over from other donors' samples. What was sequenced was CD8+ T cells from PBMCs. The CDR3, as DNA: TGTGCCAGCAGCCCAAATGGGGTTGAGCAGTTCTTC. It yields the protein CASSPNGVEQFF.